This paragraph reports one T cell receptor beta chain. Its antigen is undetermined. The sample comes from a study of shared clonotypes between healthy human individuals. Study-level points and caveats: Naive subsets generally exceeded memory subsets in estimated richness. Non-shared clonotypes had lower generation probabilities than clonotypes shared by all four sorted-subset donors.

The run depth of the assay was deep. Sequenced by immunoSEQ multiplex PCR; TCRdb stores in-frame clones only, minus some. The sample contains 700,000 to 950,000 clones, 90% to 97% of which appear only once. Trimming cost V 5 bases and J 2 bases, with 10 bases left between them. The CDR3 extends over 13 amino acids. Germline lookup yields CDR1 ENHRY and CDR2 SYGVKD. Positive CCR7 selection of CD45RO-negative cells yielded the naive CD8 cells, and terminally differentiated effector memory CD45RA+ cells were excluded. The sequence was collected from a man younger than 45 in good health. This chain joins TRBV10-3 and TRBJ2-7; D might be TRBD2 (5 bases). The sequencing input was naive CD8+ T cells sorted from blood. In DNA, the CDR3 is TGTGCCATCAGTAGCGGTTTGGCCTACGAGCAGTACTTC. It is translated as CAISSGLAYEQYF.